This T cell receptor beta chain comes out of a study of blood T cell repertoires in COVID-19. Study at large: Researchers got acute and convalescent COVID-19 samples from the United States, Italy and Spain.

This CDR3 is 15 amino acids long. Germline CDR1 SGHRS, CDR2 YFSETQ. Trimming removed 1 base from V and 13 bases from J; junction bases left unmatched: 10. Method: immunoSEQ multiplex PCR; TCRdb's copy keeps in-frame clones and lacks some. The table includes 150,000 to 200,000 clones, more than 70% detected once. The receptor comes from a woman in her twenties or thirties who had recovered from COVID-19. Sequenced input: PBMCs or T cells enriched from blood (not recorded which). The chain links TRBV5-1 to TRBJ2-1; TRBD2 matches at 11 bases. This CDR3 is CASSLTSGSEGEQFF. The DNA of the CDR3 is TGCGCCAGCAGCTTGACTAGCGGGAGCGAAGGGGAACAGTTCTTC. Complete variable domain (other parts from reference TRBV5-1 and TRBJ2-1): KAGVTQTPRYLIKTRGQQVTLSCSPISGHRSVSWYQQTPGQGLQFLFEYFSETQRNKGNFPGRFSGRQFSNSRSEMNVSTLELGDSALYLCASSLTSGSEGEQFFGPGTRLTVL.